The 2 T cell receptor beta chains in this list originate from one sample, sequenced in a study of regulatory T cells in long-lasting Graves disease. The time point denotes: newly diagnosed GD, antithyroid drugs for less than 3 months. From RNA extracted from PBMCs, the TCR library was made. Relying on iRepertoire HTBI primers and Arm-PCR of CDR3 regions, the team built TCR beta libraries. TCRdb independently ran MiXCR on the multiplex PCR reads; one entry per CDR3 protein. The sample has around 250,000 distinct CDR3 sequences, about 20% seen once. The data were also submitted as part of a second study, on T cells in Graves' hyperthyroidism and ophthalmopathy.

The sequences come from peripheral blood mononuclear cells (PBMCs), collected at new diagnosis, from a patient treated with antithyroid drugs. Receptors originate from a woman aged 25 to 39 with Graves disease.

The gene calls are TRBV6-1 and TRBJ2-2; D call uncertain. V lost 0 bases to trimming and J lost 3 bases, with 14 bases between them. Per germline, CDR1 MNHNS and CDR2 SASEGT. This CDR3 has 17 residues. CDR3 protein: CASSEALAVPYTGELFF. The CDR3 nucleotides read TGTGCCAGCAGTGAAGCCTTGGCAGTCCCTTACACCGGGGAGCTGTTTTTT.

This clonotype came up many times. The chain joins TRBV24-1 to TRBJ2-2; D is perhaps TRBD1 (6 bases). Per germline, CDR1 KGHDR and CDR2 SFDVKD. CDR3 length equals 15 residues. The V gene lost 5 bases and the J gene lost 0 bases, with 9 bases spanning the gap. DNA of the CDR3: TGTGCCACCAGTGGGGGGACACCGAACACCGGGGAGCTGTTTTTT. Its translation is CATSGGTPNTGELFF.